Here is one TCR beta chain with its context. The antigen is not known. This specimen comes from a study of OX40 agonist ivuxolimab in advanced cancers. For the study at large: The patients received ivuxolimab by intravenous route every 2 weeks at 0.01 to 10 mg/kg. A diagnosis of hepatocellular carcinoma, melanoma, renal cell or head and neck cancer was present in dose-escalation patients.

Profiling relied on immunoSEQ multiplex PCR, and the TCRdb table lists in-frame clones only, not all of them. The sample gives 67,000 or so clones, just over 85% of which show up once; under 3.5% is in the top ten. Samples were taken at baseline and on day 1 of cycles 4 and 7. Points from the study as a whole: Clonal expansion by week 6 occurred in CD4+ and CD8+ blood T cells (at 0.1 to 3.0 mg/kg).

This specimen consisted of CD4+ or CD8+ T cells sorted from blood, obtained in a trial of the OX40 agonist ivuxolimab. The TCR was taken from an adult with an advanced solid tumor such as melanoma, head and neck, liver or kidney cancer.

CDR3 residues: CASSSPWGEQFF. CDR3 sequence (DNA): TGTGCCAGCAGCTCCCCTTGGGGAGAGCAGTTCTTC. The genes are TRBV7-2 and TRBJ2-1; D unclear. Germline V gene lookup returns CDR1 SGHTA and CDR2 FQGNSA. The V end lost 4 bases, the J end lost 10 bases, and 11 bases lay between the germline ends. The CDR3 runs 12 residues.